Included here is one T cell receptor beta chain sequence, with context. Its antigen is still unknown. CDR1 and CDR2 (germline): SQVTM, ANQGSEA. Unmatched junction bases numbered 8, after V lost 8 bases and J lost 10 bases. The CDR3 runs 11 residues. Construction of the TCRbeta library involved unique molecular identifiers. A single record per CDR3 protein comes from TCRdb applying MiXCR to the PCR reads. The sample holds more than 200,000 distinct CDR3 sequences, over 15% seen once. This sample was taken from a study of T-cell reconstitution after alpha-beta-depleted transplantation in children. Findings of the study overall: It was newly produced T cells that mostly accounted for T-cell counts and diversity one year after transplant. By about two months after transplant, alpha-beta T cells reportedly arose from several hundred graft clones that had expanded.

Specimen: PBMCs, mostly from graft donor cells, collected 360 days after TCRalphabeta/CD19-depleted stem cell transplant. The receptor comes from a male patient between 2 and 9 years old who had a stem cell transplant for acute lymphoblastic leukemia, so the T cells may come from the graft donor. V gene TRBV29-1 combines with J gene TRBJ2-1; 7 bases are shared with TRBD2. CDR3 nucleotide sequence: TGCAGCCCGGCGGGGGAACGGGAGCAGTTCTTC. This encodes CSPAGEREQFF.